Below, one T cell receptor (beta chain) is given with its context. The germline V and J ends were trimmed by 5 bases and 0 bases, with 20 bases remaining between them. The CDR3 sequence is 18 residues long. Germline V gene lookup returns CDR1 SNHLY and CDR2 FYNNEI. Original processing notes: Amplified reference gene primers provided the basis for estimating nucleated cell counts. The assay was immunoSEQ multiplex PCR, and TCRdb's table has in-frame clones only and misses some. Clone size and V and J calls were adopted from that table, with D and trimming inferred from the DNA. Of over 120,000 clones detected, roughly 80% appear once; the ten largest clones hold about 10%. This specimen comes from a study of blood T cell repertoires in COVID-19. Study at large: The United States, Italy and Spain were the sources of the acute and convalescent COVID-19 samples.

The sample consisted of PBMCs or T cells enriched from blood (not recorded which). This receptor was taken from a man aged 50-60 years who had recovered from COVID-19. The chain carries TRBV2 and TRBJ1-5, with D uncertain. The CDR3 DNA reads TGTGCCAGCAGTTCTAGCCCCGCAGGTCGGGATAGCAATCAGCCCCAGCATTTT. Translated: CASSSSPAGRDSNQPQHF. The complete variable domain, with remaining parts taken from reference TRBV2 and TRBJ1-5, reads EPEVTQTPSHQVTQMGQEVILRCVPISNHLYFYWYRQILGQKVEFLVSFYNNEISEKSEIFDDQFSVERPDGSNFTLKIRSTKLEDSAMYFCASSSSPAGRDSNQPQHFGDGTRLSIL.